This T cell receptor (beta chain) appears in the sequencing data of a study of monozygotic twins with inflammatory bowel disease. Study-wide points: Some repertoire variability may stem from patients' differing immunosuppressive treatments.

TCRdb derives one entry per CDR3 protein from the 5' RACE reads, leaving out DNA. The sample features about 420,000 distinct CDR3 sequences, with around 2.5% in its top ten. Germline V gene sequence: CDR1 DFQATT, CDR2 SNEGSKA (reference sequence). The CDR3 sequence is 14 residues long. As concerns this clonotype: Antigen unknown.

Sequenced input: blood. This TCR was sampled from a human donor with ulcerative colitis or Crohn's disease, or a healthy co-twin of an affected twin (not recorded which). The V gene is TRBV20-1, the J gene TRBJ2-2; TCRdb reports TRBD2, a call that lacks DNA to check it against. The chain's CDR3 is CSAMTSGRVGELFF.